These 28 T cell receptor beta chains share one sample of origin, sequenced in a study of regulatory T cells in long-lasting Graves disease. Described time point: newly diagnosed GD, antithyroid drugs for less than 3 months. Researchers made the TCR library from RNA that was extracted from PBMCs. According to the study, TCR beta libraries were built with iRepertoire HTBI primers and CDR3-region Arm-PCR. TCRdb itself ran the multiplex PCR reads through MiXCR, one entry per CDR3 protein. Among roughly 510,000 distinct CDR3 sequences listed, about 16% were seen once. In addition, the sample was reused for a study of T cells in Graves' hyperthyroidism and ophthalmopathy.

The sequences come from peripheral blood mononuclear cells (PBMCs), collected at new diagnosis, from a patient treated with antithyroid drugs. The receptor set was obtained from a man younger than 30 with Graves disease.

The table lists this clonotype with many counts. V usage is TRBV12-3 or TRBV12-4 and J usage is TRBJ2-1, with a possible D match to TRBD2 (6 bases). The CDR3 consists of 15 residues. Trimming removed 2 bases at V and 2 bases at J, with 10 bases between. CDR3 coding DNA: TGTGCCAGCAGTTTACTGGGGGAGGCCTACAATGAGCAGTTCTTC. Residues: CASSLLGEAYNEQFF.

At least ten counts were recorded for this clonotype. The chain has TRBV5-1 and TRBJ2-3; 7 bases are a match to TRBD2. The CDR3 runs to 16 residues. J was trimmed by 1 base and V by 4 bases; bases with no gene match: 9. Germline CDR1 and CDR2: SGHRS and YFSETQ. Here the CDR3 reads CASSPGTNDRTDTQYF. CDR3 in DNA: TGCGCCAGCAGCCCGGGGACTAACGACCGCACAGATACGCAGTATTTT.

The chain recombines TRBV20-1 with TRBJ2-1, with 10 bases that match TRBD1. The CDR3 totals 15 residues. CDR1 DFQATT and CDR2 SNEGSKA come from the germline V gene (reference sequence). With V trimmed by 6 bases and J by 5 bases, 10 bases remained unmatched. The CDR3 region has the DNA TGCAGTGCCATCCGGGACAGGGGCTGGGACAATGAGCAGTTCTTC. This encodes CSAIRDRGWDNEQFF.

This chain connects TRBV4-1 to TRBJ2-7; TRBD2 matches at 7 bases. Germline trimming cut 4 bases from V and 6 bases from J; bases unmatched to any gene: 21. The CDR3 spans 18 residues. Germline V gives CDR1 MGHRA, CDR2 YSYEKL. Here the CDR3 DNA reads TGCGCCAGCAGCCCGGGGGTCTTCGGCCGGGAGGTCTCTCCCGAGCAGTACTTC. Translation gives CASSPGVFGREVSPEQYF.

Ten or more counts support this clonotype. This sequence joins TRBV27 and TRBJ2-1, with unresolved D. Germline CDR1 MNHEY, CDR2 SMNVEV (reference sequence). The CDR3 length is 15 residues. V was clipped by 3 bases and J by 3 bases, with 12 bases between them. The CDR3 loop reads CASSFQEGNYNEQFF. The DNA of the CDR3 is TGTGCCAGCAGTTTTCAGGAAGGAAACTACAATGAGCAGTTCTTC.

V usage is TRBV25-1 and J usage is TRBJ2-7, with TRBD2 as a possible D gene (6 bases). The germline CDR1 and CDR2 sequences are MGHDK and SYGVNS. The CDR3 extends over 15 amino acids. Trimming shortened V by 4 bases and J by 0 bases, and 13 bases separated the two germline ends. This chain's CDR3 is CASSASGLASYEQYF. Written as DNA, the CDR3 is TGTGCCAGCAGTGCTTCGGGACTTGCCTCCTACGAGCAGTACTTC.

On this clonotype: The missing conserved phenylalanine or tryptophan at the end of this CDR3 makes a read error likely. This rearrangement joins TRBV12-3 or TRBV12-4 to TRBJ1-5; 11 bases line up with TRBD1. Losses at the gene ends were 3 bases for V and 1 base for J; bases not matched to a gene: 2. The CDR3 loop spans 16 amino acids. CDR3 DNA sequence: TGTGCCAGCAGTTTGGGACAGGGGGTAAGCAATCAGCCCCAGCATTCT. This codes for CASSLGQGVSNQPQHS.

V is TRBV19 and J is TRBJ1-2; possibly TRBD1 for D (5 bases). This CDR3 region has 13 residues. Germline assignment: CDR1 LNHDA and CDR2 SQIVND (reference sequence). V was trimmed by 1 base and J by 8 bases, leaving 11 bases between them. The CDR3: CASSIVSRDGYTF. In DNA, the CDR3 is TGTGCCAGTAGTATAGTAAGCAGGGACGGCTACACCTTC.

A remark on this clonotype: One junction end disagrees with the germline gene, perhaps due to a read error. The V gene is TRBV10-1, the J gene TRBJ1-2, with a tentative D call TRBD1 (6 bases). The CDR3 is 16 residues long. Germline V gives CDR1 WNHNN, CDR2 SYGVQD (reference sequence). CDR3: CASSRDNRRSLYGYTF. The CDR3 region has the DNA TGTGCCAGCAGCAGGGACAACCGGCGTTCTCTCTATGGCTACACCTTC.

In this sample, this clonotype turned up many times. This rearrangement joins TRBV7-8 to TRBJ2-1; 10 bases line up with TRBD2. The CDR3 is 15 amino acids. The trim removed 4 bases at V and 4 bases at J, leaving 4 bases unmatched. Germline lookup yields CDR1 SGHVS and CDR2 FQNEAQ. The CDR3 DNA follows: TGTGCCAGCAGCTCCCGGACTAGCGGTTACAATGAGCAGTTCTTC. Protein sequence: CASSSRTSGYNEQFF.

This clonotype occurred many times. The genes are TRBV12-5 and TRBJ2-1; 9 positions match TRBD1. The V gene end was trimmed by 3 bases and the J gene end by 3 bases; junction bases not matched to a gene: 3. CDR1 LGHNT and CDR2 FRNRAP come from the germline V gene. CDR3 size: 15 residues. CDR3 residues: CASGLGQGSYNEQFF. For the CDR3, the DNA is TGTGCTAGTGGTTTAGGACAGGGGAGCTACAATGAGCAGTTCTTC.

This clonotype was observed at least ten times. The chain recombines TRBV28 with TRBJ1-5; D might be TRBD1 (5 bases). V was shortened by 7 bases and J by 6 bases, with 16 bases between the two germline ends. The germline V gene has CDR1 MDHEN and CDR2 SYDVKM. The CDR3 consists of 14 residues. DNA for the CDR3: TGTGCCAGCACGTCCGGTAAGGGGTTTCAGCCCCAGCATTTT. Protein: CASTSGKGFQPQHF.

This clonotype was detected many times. This chain links TRBV20-1 with TRBJ1-5; D may be TRBD1 (5 bases). V was shortened by 0 bases and J by 5 bases, with 14 bases between the two germline ends. The CDR3 runs to 15 residues. Germline V lookup: CDR1 DFQATT, CDR2 SNEGSKA (reference sequence). The CDR3 loop reads CSARDRQGGDQPQHF. The CDR3 DNA reads TGCAGTGCTAGAGATCGCCAGGGAGGTGATCAGCCCCAGCATTTT.

The rearrangement links TRBV7-2 to TRBJ2-2; no clear D gene. CDR1 and CDR2 from the germline V gene are SGHTA and FQGNSA. V dropped 5 bases and J dropped 5 bases, with 15 bases sitting between them. This CDR3 comprises 15 residues. Written as DNA, the CDR3 is TGTGCCAGCAGCCCTACCATAGCCACTACCGGGGAGCTGTTTTTT. The encoded protein is CASSPTIATTGELFF.

V and J are TRBV6-1 and TRBJ2-5; the match to TRBD2 covers 8 bases. Germline V gene data show CDR1 as MNHNS and CDR2 as SASEGT. Unmatched junction bases numbered 8, after V lost 6 bases and J lost 5 bases. CDR3 size: 14 residues. For the CDR3, the DNA is TGTGCCAGCAGCCCCTCGGGGGGGACGGAGACCCAGTACTTC. The encoded protein is CASSPSGGTETQYF.

This clonotype was counted many times. The J gene is TRBJ1-1, the V gene TRBV3-1; D call uncertain. Trimming took off 1 base at V and 3 bases at J, with 3 bases between the two ends. The CDR3 has 12 amino acids. Germline V CDR1 and CDR2: LGHDT, YNNKEL (reference sequence). CDR3 sequence: CASSQAYTEAFF. CDR3 coding DNA: TGTGCCAGCAGCCAAGCATACACTGAAGCTTTCTTT.

A few counts support this clonotype. This chain connects TRBV3-1 to TRBJ2-2; TRBD2 agrees at 8 bases. Germline trimming cut 0 bases from V and 0 bases from J; bases unmatched to any gene: 3. CDR1 is LGHDT, CDR2 YNNKEL, per germline (reference sequence). This CDR3 is 17 amino acids long. CDR3 sequence (DNA): TGTGCCAGCAGCCAAGAAAGTAGCGGGACGAACACCGGGGAGCTGTTTTTT. Protein product: CASSQESSGTNTGELFF.

At least ten counts were recorded for this clonotype. This chain joins TRBV28 and TRBJ1-5, with a weak D call TRBD1 (5 bases). The germline CDR1 and CDR2 sequences are MDHEN and SYDVKM. V was shortened by 9 bases and J by 12 bases, with 15 bases between the two germline ends. The CDR3 consists of 11 residues. The CDR3 nucleotides are TGTGCCAGTATCGGGGACCGGGGCCAGCATTTT. It yields the protein CASIGDRGQHF.

This chain links TRBV7-9 with TRBJ1-1; D gene ambiguous. The CDR3 is made up of 12 amino acids. Per the germline V gene, CDR1 is SEHNR and CDR2 is FQNEAQ (reference sequence). V was shortened by 3 bases and J by 7 bases, with 9 bases between the two germline ends. Here the CDR3 DNA reads TGTGCCAGCAGCTTTTATGCTATTGAAGCTTTCTTT. Translating it yields CASSFYAIEAFF.

This clonotype was counted a few times. A junction boundary mismatches the germline segment, possibly from a read error. The chain combines TRBV11-2 with TRBJ2-2; D is perhaps TRBD1 or TRBD2 (5 bases each). Germline V gene lookup returns CDR1 SGHAT and CDR2 FQNNGV. The CDR3 covers 14 residues. CDR3 DNA: TGTGCCAGCAGCTTTTTGGCAGGGTCCGGGGAGCTGTCTTTT. It codes for CASSFLAGSGELSF.

The J gene is TRBJ2-1, the V gene TRBV27; 11 nucleotides agree with TRBD2. The CDR3 covers 14 residues. V lost 8 bases to trimming and J lost 9 bases; unmatched junction nucleotides: 9. CDR1 MNHEY and CDR2 SMNVEV come from the germline V gene (reference sequence). CDR3 nucleotides: TGTGCCAGCCGGATAGCGGGAGGGCCGGGTGAGCAGTTCTTC. The encoded protein is CASRIAGGPGEQFF.

The V gene is TRBV20-1, the J gene TRBJ2-7, with TRBD1 identical over 7 bases. The CDR3 spans 13 residues. V trimming: 4 bases; J trimming: 7 bases; junction bases outside the gene matches: 10. Germline CDR1 and CDR2: DFQATT and SNEGSKA (reference sequence). Here the CDR3 reads CSATDRDPFEQYF. The CDR3 DNA is TGCAGTGCTACAGACAGGGACCCTTTTGAGCAGTACTTC.

This clonotype has only a few counts. CDR3 bases: TGTGCCAGCAGGGCCAACATGAACACTGAAGCTTTCTTT. Translating gives CASRANMNTEAFF. V usage is TRBV6-1 and J usage is TRBJ1-1; no reliable D call. The V and J ends lost 6 bases and 0 bases respectively, with 8 bases between them. The length of the CDR3 is 13 residues. Germline V gene lookup returns CDR1 MNHNS and CDR2 SASEGT.

This clonotype came up a few times. A much larger clone is a single base away; this may be a read error. This chain connects TRBV6-1 to TRBJ2-5; 11 nucleotides line up with TRBD1. This CDR3 region has 14 residues. The junction had 2 bases not matched to a gene; V was cut back by 6 bases and J by 2 bases. CDR1 MNHNS and CDR2 SASEGT come from the germline V gene. The DNA of the CDR3 is TGTGCCAGCAGAGGACAGGGGGCTCAAGAGACCCAGTACTTC. It encodes CASRGQGAQETQYF.

The chain has TRBV30 and TRBJ1-1; 8 bases are shared with TRBD1. Germline values: CDR1 GTSNPN, CDR2 SVGIG (reference sequence). The CDR3 length is 19 residues. The junction had 22 bases not matched to a gene; V was cut back by 2 bases and J by 5 bases. DNA of the CDR3: TGTGCCTGGAGTTATCCTTTTTCCCCAACAACAGGGGGAACTACTGAAGCTTTCTTT. It codes for CAWSYPFSPTTGGTTEAFF.

The rearrangement uses TRBV27 and TRBJ2-7; D call uncertain. Deletions cut 9 bases from V and 0 bases from J, with 18 bases between. This CDR3 spans 15 amino acids. Germline V CDR1 and CDR2: MNHEY, SMNVEV (reference sequence). CDR3 DNA sequence: TGTGCCAGTACAACGACGAGGCTAGTCTCCTACGAGCAGTACTTC. This codes for CASTTTRLVSYEQYF.

V usage is TRBV28 and J usage is TRBJ2-1, with 11 bases identical to TRBD2. CDR1 MDHEN and CDR2 SYDVKM come from the germline V gene. Trimming took 9 bases from V and 10 from J; bases not matched to a gene: 11. CDR3 length: 14 residues. CDR3 protein: CASSIAGGTVEQFF. In nucleotides, the CDR3 is TGTGCCAGTTCTATAGCGGGAGGGACGGTAGAGCAGTTCTTC.

This clonotype was counted ten times or more. The chain joins TRBV12-3 or TRBV12-4 to TRBJ1-5, with 11 bases lining up with TRBD1. This CDR3 is 13 amino acids long. V shed 7 bases, J shed 9 bases, and the junction held 5 bases outside the gene matches. This CDR3 is CASTGTGGLPQHF. The CDR3 bases are TGTGCCAGCACTGGGACAGGGGGTTTGCCCCAGCATTTT.